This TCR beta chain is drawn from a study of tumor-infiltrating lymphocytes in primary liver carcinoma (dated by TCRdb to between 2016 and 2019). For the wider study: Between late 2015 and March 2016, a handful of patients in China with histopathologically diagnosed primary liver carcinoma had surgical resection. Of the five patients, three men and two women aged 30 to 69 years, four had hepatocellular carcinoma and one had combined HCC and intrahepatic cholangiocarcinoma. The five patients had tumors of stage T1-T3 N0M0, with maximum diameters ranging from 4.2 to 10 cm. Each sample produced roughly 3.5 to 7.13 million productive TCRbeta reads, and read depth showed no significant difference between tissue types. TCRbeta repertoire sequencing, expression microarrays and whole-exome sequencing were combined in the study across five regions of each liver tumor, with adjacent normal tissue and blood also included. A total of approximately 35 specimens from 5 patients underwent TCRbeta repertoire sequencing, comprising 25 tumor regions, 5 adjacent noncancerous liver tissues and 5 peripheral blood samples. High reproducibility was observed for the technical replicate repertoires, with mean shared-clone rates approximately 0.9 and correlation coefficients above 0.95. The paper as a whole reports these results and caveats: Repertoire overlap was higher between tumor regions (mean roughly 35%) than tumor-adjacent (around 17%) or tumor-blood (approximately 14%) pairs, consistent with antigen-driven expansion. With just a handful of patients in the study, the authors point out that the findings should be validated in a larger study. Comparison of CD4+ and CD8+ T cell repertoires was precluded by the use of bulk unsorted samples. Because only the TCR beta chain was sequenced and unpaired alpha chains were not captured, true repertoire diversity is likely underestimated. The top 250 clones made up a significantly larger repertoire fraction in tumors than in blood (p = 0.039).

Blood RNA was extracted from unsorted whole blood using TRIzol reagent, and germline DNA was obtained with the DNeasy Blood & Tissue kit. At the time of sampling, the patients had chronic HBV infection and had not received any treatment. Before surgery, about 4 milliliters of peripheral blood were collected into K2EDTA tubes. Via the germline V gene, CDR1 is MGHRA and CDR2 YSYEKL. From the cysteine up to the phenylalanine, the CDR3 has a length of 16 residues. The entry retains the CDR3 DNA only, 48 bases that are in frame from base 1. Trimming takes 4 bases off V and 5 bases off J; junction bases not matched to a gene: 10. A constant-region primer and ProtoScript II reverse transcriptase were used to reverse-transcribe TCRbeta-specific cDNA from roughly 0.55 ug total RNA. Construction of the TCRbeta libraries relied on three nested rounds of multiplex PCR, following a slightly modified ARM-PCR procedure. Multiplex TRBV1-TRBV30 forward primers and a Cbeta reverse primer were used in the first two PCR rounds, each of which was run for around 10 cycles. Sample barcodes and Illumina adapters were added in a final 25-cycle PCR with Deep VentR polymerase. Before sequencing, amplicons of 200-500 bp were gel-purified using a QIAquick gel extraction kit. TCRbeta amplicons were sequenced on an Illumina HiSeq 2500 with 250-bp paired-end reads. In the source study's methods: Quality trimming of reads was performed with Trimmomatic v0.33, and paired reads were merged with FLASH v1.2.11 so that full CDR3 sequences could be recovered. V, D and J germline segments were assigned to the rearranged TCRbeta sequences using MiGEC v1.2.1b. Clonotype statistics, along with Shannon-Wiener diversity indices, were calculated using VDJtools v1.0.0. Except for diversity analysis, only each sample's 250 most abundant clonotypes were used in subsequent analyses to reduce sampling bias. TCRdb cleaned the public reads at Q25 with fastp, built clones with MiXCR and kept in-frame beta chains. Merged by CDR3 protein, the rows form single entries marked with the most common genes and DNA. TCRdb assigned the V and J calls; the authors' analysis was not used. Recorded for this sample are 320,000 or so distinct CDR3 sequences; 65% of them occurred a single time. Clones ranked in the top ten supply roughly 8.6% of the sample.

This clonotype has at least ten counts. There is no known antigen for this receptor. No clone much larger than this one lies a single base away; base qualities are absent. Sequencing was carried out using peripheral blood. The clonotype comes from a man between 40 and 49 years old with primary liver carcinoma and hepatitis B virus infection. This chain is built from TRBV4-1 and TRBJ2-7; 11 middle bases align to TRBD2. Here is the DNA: TGCGCCAGCAGCCCAATACCTATGACTAGCGGGAACGAGCAGTACTTC. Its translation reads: CASSPIPMTSGNEQYF.